The present T cell receptor beta chain was sequenced within a study of brain T cells in children with intractable seizures. CDR3 size: 12 residues. In germline, CDR1 is SNHLY, CDR2 FYNNEI. V lost 4 bases and J 2 bases, leaving 6 bases between the germline ends. Time point indicated: blood from clinic visit 5 months post-surgery; TSC patient then seizure free. Surgery cases with the highest brain T cell transcript signatures were chosen for sequencing. Broader study findings: HCMV serostatus was not known, and viral specificity came from CDR3 similarity only.

TCRdb keeps only in-frame clones here, not all; method: immunoSEQ multiplex PCR. Counted here are about 340,000 clones, 85% to 95% occurring once; the ten biggest clones make up about 5.8%. Comments on this clone: The antigen is not known.

Sequenced material: peripheral blood, taken less than 6 months after surgery. The V call is TRBV2, the J call TRBJ2-7; tentative D call: TRBD1 (6 bases). This clonotype was sampled from a boy in the first two years of life with tuberous sclerosis and intractable seizures. CDR3 in DNA: TGTGCCAGCAGTGGGGACACCTACGAGCAGTACTTC. Translating gives CASSGDTYEQYF.